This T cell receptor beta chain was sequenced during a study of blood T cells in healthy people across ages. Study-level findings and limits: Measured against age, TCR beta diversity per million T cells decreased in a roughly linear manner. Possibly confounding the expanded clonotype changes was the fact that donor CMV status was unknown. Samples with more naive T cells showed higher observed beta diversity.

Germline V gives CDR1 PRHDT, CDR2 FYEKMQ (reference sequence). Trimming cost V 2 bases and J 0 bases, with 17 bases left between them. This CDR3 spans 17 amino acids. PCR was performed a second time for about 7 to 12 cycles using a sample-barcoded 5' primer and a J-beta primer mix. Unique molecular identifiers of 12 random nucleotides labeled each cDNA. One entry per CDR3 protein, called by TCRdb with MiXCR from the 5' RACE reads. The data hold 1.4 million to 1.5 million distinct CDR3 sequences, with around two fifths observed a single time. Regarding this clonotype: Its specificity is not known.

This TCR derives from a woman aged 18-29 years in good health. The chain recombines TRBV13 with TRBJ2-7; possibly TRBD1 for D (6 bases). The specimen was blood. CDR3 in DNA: TGTGCCAGCAGCTTAAGCTCCTTTGGGGGCCCCTCCTACGAGCAGTACTTC. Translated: CASSLSSFGGPSYEQYF.